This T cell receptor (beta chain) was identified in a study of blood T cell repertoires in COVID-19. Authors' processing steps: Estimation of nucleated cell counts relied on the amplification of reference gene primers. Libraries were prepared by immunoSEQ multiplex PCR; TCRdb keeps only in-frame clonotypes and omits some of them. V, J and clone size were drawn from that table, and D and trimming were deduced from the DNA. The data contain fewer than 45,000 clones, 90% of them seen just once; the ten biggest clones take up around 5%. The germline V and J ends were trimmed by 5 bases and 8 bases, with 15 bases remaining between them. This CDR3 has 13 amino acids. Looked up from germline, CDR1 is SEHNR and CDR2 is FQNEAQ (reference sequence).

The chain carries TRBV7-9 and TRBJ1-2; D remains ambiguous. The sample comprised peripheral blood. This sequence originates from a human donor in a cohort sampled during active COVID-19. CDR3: CASSAGVGLGYTF. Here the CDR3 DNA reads TGTGCCAGCAGCGCCGGGGTCGGGCTGGGCTACACCTTC. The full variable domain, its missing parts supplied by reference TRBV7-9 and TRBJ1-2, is DTGVSQNPRHKITKRGQNVTFRCDPISEHNRLYWYRQTLGQGPEFLTYFQNEAQLEKSRLLSDRFSAERPKGSFSTLEIQRTEQGDSAMYLCASSAGVGLGYTFGSGTRLTVV.